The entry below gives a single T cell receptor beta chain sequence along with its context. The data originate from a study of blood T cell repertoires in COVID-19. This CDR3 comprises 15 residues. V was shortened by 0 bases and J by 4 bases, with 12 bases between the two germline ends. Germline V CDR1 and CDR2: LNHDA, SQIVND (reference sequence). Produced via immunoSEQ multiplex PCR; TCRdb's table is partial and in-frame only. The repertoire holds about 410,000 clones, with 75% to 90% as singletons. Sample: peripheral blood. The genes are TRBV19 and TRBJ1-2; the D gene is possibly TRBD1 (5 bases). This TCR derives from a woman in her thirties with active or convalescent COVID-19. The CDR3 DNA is TGTGCCAGTAGTATAGATTCGACAGATCTCTATGGCTACACCTTC. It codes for CASSIDSTDLYGYTF.